The 8 T cell receptor beta chains in this list originate from one sample, sequenced in a study of blood T cell repertoires in COVID-19. Method: immunoSEQ multiplex PCR; TCRdb's copy keeps in-frame clones and lacks some. The table lists around 74,000 clones, around 88% of them singletons, with 8% to 9.5% in the top ten. The source material was peripheral blood. The receptors were sampled from a young man with acute or convalescent COVID-19.

The chain links TRBV23-1 to TRBJ2-1; D might be TRBD1 (6 bases). TRBV23-1 has ORF status, its function being uncertain. Trimming cost V 7 bases and J 9 bases, with 19 bases left between them. The CDR3 sequence is 14 residues long. In DNA form, the CDR3 reads TGCGCCAGCACATACCCGGGACACCCCATTGAGCAGTTCTTC. Amino acids: CASTYPGHPIEQFF.

The chain joins TRBV30 to TRBJ2-7; D perhaps matches TRBD2 (5 bases). The length of the CDR3 is 13 residues. In germline, CDR1 is GTSNPN, CDR2 SVGIG (reference sequence). Trimming left V 0 bases short and J 7 bases short, with 13 bases between. The CDR3 here is CAWSVTPSGEQYF. CDR3 DNA: TGTGCCTGGAGTGTAACACCCTCGGGGGAGCAGTACTTC.

The rearrangement links TRBV2 to TRBJ1-5; no clear D. The germline gives CDR1 SNHLY, CDR2 FYNNEI. The CDR3 covers 16 residues. V lost 8 bases, J lost 4 bases, and 21 bases lay in between. The CDR3 here is CASRREPSIPNQPQHF. In DNA, the CDR3 is TGTGCCAGCCGGAGGGAACCGTCTATACCAAATCAGCCCCAGCATTTT.

This sequence joins TRBV24-1 and TRBJ2-2, with D possibly matching TRBD2 (6 bases). Germline CDR1 KGHDR, CDR2 SFDVKD. This CDR3 has 16 amino acids. V lost 1 base and J lost 0, with 8 bases in between. This CDR3 reads CATSDFGGTNTGELFF. CDR3 coding DNA: TGTGCCACCAGTGATTTTGGGGGGACGAACACCGGGGAGCTGTTTTTT.

This clone was observed once. The chain recombines TRBV29-1 with TRBJ2-1; no definite D call. With 4 bases removed from V and 4 bases from J, the gap between germline ends came to 8 bases. The CDR3 runs 12 residues. Germline lookup yields CDR1 SQVTM and CDR2 ANQGSEA. The CDR3 region is CSVGEQYNEQFF. DNA for the CDR3: TGCAGCGTTGGAGAACAATACAATGAGCAGTTCTTC.

The CDR3 region has the DNA TGTGCCAGCAGTGCCTCTACAGCGAACACTGAAGCTTTCTTT. This sequence encodes CASSASTANTEAFF. V and J are TRBV6-4 and TRBJ1-1; D unresolved. Trimming took 4 bases from V and 1 from J, leaving 10 bases between them. The CDR3 consists of 14 residues. Germline V gene lookup returns CDR1 MRHNA and CDR2 SNTAGT.

The J gene is TRBJ2-3, the V gene TRBV5-4; 9 bases are shared with TRBD1. The CDR3 loop spans 15 amino acids. Germline V gives CDR1 SGHNT, CDR2 YYREEE (reference sequence). Trimming at V came to 7 bases and at J to 6 bases, leaving 12 bases not matched to a gene. CDR3 in DNA: TGTGCCAGCGCCCGGGACAGGGCCCGAGGGGATACGCAGTATTTT. Translation: CASARDRARGDTQYF. The full variable domain, completed using reference TRBV5-4 and TRBJ2-3, is ETGVTQSPTHLIKTRGQQVTLRCSSQSGHNTVSWYQQALGQGPQFIFQYYREEENGRGNFPPRFSGLQFPNYSSELNVNALELDDSALYLCASARDRARGDTQYFGPGTRLTVL.

The rearrangement links TRBV5-1 to TRBJ2-7, with D perhaps matching TRBD2 (5 bases). Per germline, CDR1 SGHRS and CDR2 YFSETQ. The ends were cut back, 0 bases at V and 5 bases at J, with 9 bases in the middle. The CDR3 consists of 13 residues. The CDR3 region is CASSLVGENEQYF. The CDR3 DNA follows: TGCGCCAGCAGCTTGGTTGGGGAGAACGAGCAGTACTTC.